The T cell receptor beta chain described here comes from a study of T-cell reconstitution after alpha-beta-depleted transplantation in children. The CDR3 has 12 residues. With V trimmed by 5 bases and J by 5 bases, 4 bases remained unmatched. The germline V gene encodes CDR1 SGHRS and CDR2 YFSETQ. Preparing the TCRbeta library involved the use of unique molecular identifiers. TCRdb re-called the PCR reads with MiXCR, one entry per CDR3 protein. Of approximately 400,000 distinct CDR3 sequences in the sample, roughly a tenth were seen once. The chain recombines TRBV5-1 with TRBJ2-7; TRBD1 matches at 7 bases. This specimen was PBMCs from the stem cell graft donor, taken from the stem cell graft. This TCR was sampled from a human donor who donated a stem cell graft to a child with acute myeloid leukemia. CDR3 sequence: CASSTGDHEQYF. Written as DNA, the CDR3 is TGCGCCAGCAGTACAGGGGACCACGAGCAGTACTTC.